This TCR beta chain was profiled in a study of early T cells in non-severe SARS-CoV-2 infection. V was trimmed by 0 bases and J by 5 bases, leaving 5 bases between them. Germline V CDR1 and CDR2: MRHNA, SNTAGT. The CDR3 runs 13 residues. The table lists this clonotype with many counts. TCRdb reprocessed the 5' RACE reads via MiXCR and lists one record per CDR3 protein. The data show approximately 30,000 distinct CDR3 sequences, about 3.9% seen once. The V call is TRBV6-4, the J call TRBJ2-1; D is ambiguous. The origin of this receptor is an adult who was a healthcare worker with PCR-confirmed SARS-CoV-2 infection or an uninfected control (not recorded which). The specimen sequenced was whole blood. CDR3 region: CASSDSPHNEQFF. CDR3 in DNA: TGTGCCAGCAGTGACTCGCCTCACAATGAGCAGTTCTTC.